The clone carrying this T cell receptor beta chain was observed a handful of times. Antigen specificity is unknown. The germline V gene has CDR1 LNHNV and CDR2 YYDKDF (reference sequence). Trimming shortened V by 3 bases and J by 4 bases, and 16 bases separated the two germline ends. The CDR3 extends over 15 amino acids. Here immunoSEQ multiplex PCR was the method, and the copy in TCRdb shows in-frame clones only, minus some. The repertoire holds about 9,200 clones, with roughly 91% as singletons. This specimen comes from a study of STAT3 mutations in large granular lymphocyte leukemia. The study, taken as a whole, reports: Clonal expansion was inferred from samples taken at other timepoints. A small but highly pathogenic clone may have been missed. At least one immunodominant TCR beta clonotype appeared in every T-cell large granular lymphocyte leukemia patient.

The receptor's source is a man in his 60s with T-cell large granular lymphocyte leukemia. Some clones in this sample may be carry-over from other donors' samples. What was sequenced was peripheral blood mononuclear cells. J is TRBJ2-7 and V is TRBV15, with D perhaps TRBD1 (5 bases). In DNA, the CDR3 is TGTGCCACCAGCAGTCCAGGGCGGAGAGAATACGAGCAGTACTTC. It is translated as CATSSPGRREYEQYF. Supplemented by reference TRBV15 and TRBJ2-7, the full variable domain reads DAMVIQNPRYQVTQFGKPVTLSCSQTLNHNVMYWYQQKSSQAPKLLFHYYDKDFNNEADTPDNFQSRRPNTSFCFLDIRSPGLGDTAMYLCATSSPGRREYEQYFGPGTRLTVT.